This entry lists 17 T cell receptor beta chains sequenced from one sample in a study of blood T cell repertoires in COVID-19. Libraries were prepared by immunoSEQ multiplex PCR; TCRdb keeps only in-frame clonotypes and omits some of them. Counted here are fewer than 14,000 clones, 70% to 90% occurring once; the ten biggest clones make up roughly 13%. Sequencing was performed on peripheral blood. These receptors all come from a human donor in a cohort sampled during active COVID-19.

V gene TRBV27 combines with J gene TRBJ2-1; 8 bases align to TRBD2. The ends lost 7 bases at V and 1 base at J; junction bases unmatched: 6. This CDR3 comprises 15 residues. Per the germline V gene, CDR1 is MNHEY and CDR2 is SMNVEV (reference sequence). The DNA for the CDR3 is TGTGCCAGCAATTCGATAGCGGGATCCTACAATGAGCAGTTCTTC. As protein: CASNSIAGSYNEQFF.

The chain has TRBV14 and TRBJ2-7, with 7 bases matching TRBD1. Trimming cost V 0 bases and J 9 bases; bases outside gene matches: 8. The CDR3 sequence is 14 residues long. The germline gives CDR1 SGHDN, CDR2 FVKESK. CDR3 bases: TGTGCCAGCAGCCAAGACTCAGGGGGAAGGAGGCAGTACTTC. Protein sequence: CASSQDSGGRRQYF.

The chain recombines TRBV12-3 or TRBV12-4 with TRBJ2-7; TRBD2 aligns across 8 bases. The CDR3 totals 13 residues. The V and J ends lost 4 bases and 4 bases, in that order; junction bases with no gene match: 3. CDR3 residues: CASSYGGRYEQYF. The CDR3 region has the DNA TGTGCCAGCAGTTATGGCGGGAGGTACGAGCAGTACTTC.

This sequence joins TRBV28 and TRBJ2-7, with TRBD1 as a possible D gene (5 bases). Germline V gene sequence: CDR1 MDHEN, CDR2 SYDVKM. CDR3 length: 17 amino acids. V was trimmed by 2 bases and J by 0 bases, leaving 17 bases between them. Here the CDR3 DNA reads TGTGCCAGCAGTTTAGTTTCTAACAGGCTCATCTCCTACGAGCAGTACTTC. Translated: CASSLVSNRLISYEQYF.

The J gene is TRBJ2-1, the V gene TRBV2; 9 bases align to TRBD1. V lost 10 bases and J lost 9; bases outside the gene matches: 13. CDR1 and CDR2 (germline): SNHLY, FYNNEI. The CDR3 has 14 residues. This CDR3 is CATLRDRVEGEQFF. The DNA of the CDR3 is TGTGCCACCCTCCGGGACAGGGTAGAGGGTGAGCAGTTCTTC.

This clone was detected once. The CDR3 DNA reads as TGTGCCAGCAGCCAAAACTCCTACACAGATACGCAGTATTTT. It translates to CASSQNSYTDTQYF. The gene calls are TRBV11-2 and TRBJ2-3; D unclear. The length of the CDR3 is 14 residues. Per the germline V gene, CDR1 is SGHAT and CDR2 is FQNNGV. The V gene lost 5 bases and the J gene lost 2 bases, with 11 bases spanning the gap.

The gene calls are TRBV24-1 and TRBJ2-1; D remains unclear. Germline V lookup: CDR1 KGHDR, CDR2 SFDVKD. Between the trimmed V and J ends, which lost 0 bases and 9 bases, there was a span of 8 bases. This CDR3 has 13 residues. CDR3 amino acids: CATSDLVDGEQFF. CDR3 DNA sequence: TGTGCCACCAGTGATTTGGTAGATGGTGAGCAGTTCTTC.

This clone was found a few times. The rearrangement uses TRBV3-1 (or the pseudogene TRBV3-2) and TRBJ2-7; 11 bases align to TRBD1. After removal of 4 bases from V and 0 bases from J, the junction contained 8 bases not matched to a gene. Germline values: CDR1 LGHDT, CDR2 YNNKEL (reference sequence). The CDR3 extends over 17 amino acids. CDR3 nucleotide sequence: TGTGCCAGCAGCCCGCTACCGGGACAGGGGGACTCCTACGAGCAGTACTTC. Protein product: CASSPLPGQGDSYEQYF.

The CDR3 coding sequence is TGTGCCAGCAGCTTCACGGGGGGTAACCGACGCGAGCAGTACTTC. This gives the protein CASSFTGGNRREQYF. The rearrangement joins TRBV7-3 to TRBJ2-7, with 7 nucleotides matching TRBD2. Trimming at V came to 3 bases and at J to 6 bases, leaving 11 bases not matched to a gene. Germline values: CDR1 SGHTA, CDR2 FQGTGA. The CDR3 length is 15 residues.

The genes are TRBV28 and TRBJ1-4, with D uncertain. Germline CDR1 is MDHEN and CDR2 is SYDVKM. The CDR3 spans 16 residues. Trimming took off 5 bases at V and 0 bases at J, with 13 bases between the two ends. The CDR3 is CASSPVQIATNEKLFF. The DNA for the CDR3 is TGTGCCAGCAGTCCGGTTCAAATTGCAACTAATGAAAAACTGTTTTTT.

The chain recombines TRBV6-6 with TRBJ2-2; TRBD2 matches at 9 bases. The CDR3 spans 14 residues. After removal of 2 bases from V and 7 bases from J, the junction contained 2 bases not matched to a gene. CDR1 is MNHNY and CDR2 is SVGAGI in the germline V gene (reference sequence). The CDR3 here is CASSYSGRIGELFF. CDR3 bases: TGTGCCAGCAGTTACAGCGGGAGGATCGGGGAGCTGTTTTTT.

This clone came up a few times. This sequence joins TRBV7-9 and TRBJ2-7, with D unclear. The CDR3 consists of 11 residues. Per germline, CDR1 SEHNR and CDR2 FQNEAQ (reference sequence). The ends were cut back, 2 bases at V and 3 bases at J, with 2 bases in the middle. CDR3 protein: CASSLLYEQYF. The DNA of the CDR3 is TGTGCCAGCAGCTTACTCTACGAGCAGTACTTC.

The V gene is TRBV7-2, the J gene TRBJ1-5; no clear D. The germline V gene encodes CDR1 SGHTA and CDR2 FQGNSA. V was cut by 5 bases and J by 4 bases, with 12 bases left in between. The CDR3 length is 14 residues. In nucleotides, the CDR3 is TGTGCCAGCAGCCTACTCAACGGGAATCAGCCCCAGCATTTT. Its translation is CASSLLNGNQPQHF. The full variable domain, in which reference TRBV7-2 and TRBJ1-5 provide the parts outside the CDR3, is GAGVSQSPSNKVTEKGKDVELRCDPISGHTALYWYRQSLGQGLEFLIYFQGNSAPDKSGLPSDRFSAERTGGSVSTLTIQRTQQEDSAVYLCASSLLNGNQPQHFGDGTRLSIL.

The chain recombines TRBV14 with TRBJ1-4; D ambiguous. Trimming stripped 1 base from V and 10 bases from J, with 16 bases between. The germline V gene has CDR1 SGHDN and CDR2 FVKESK. This CDR3 has 15 residues. CDR3 amino acids: CASSQVLMGGRKLFF. DNA for the CDR3: TGTGCCAGCAGCCAAGTTTTGATGGGAGGAAGAAAACTGTTTTTT.

In DNA form, the CDR3 reads TGTGCCAGCTCACCACTGGGCTCCGATCAGCCCCAGCATTTT. Protein: CASSPLGSDQPQHF. This rearrangement joins TRBV18 to TRBJ1-5; no clear D. Trimming removed 1 base from V and 5 bases from J, with 9 bases in between. Germline CDR1 KGHSH, CDR2 LQKENI. The CDR3 covers 14 residues.

The V and J genes are TRBV2 and TRBJ2-3, with 12 bases lining up with TRBD2. This CDR3 has 15 residues. Germline-derived CDR1 and CDR2 are SNHLY and FYNNEI. V lost 4 bases to trimming and J lost 8 bases; unmatched junction nucleotides: 7. CDR3 amino acids: CASSVQTSGSGTQYF. DNA for the CDR3: TGTGCCAGCAGTGTACAGACTAGCGGGAGTGGTACGCAGTATTTT.

This chain connects TRBV7-9 to TRBJ2-2; 12 nucleotides align to TRBD2. Germline V gene sequence: CDR1 SEHNR, CDR2 FQNEAQ (reference sequence). V shed 3 bases, J shed 4 bases, and the junction held 12 bases outside the gene matches. This CDR3 is built from 19 residues. The CDR3 sequence is CASSFRATSGSSGTGELFF. The CDR3 DNA reads as TGTGCCAGCAGCTTTCGAGCGACTAGCGGGAGTTCGGGCACCGGGGAGCTGTTTTTT. The whole variable domain, filled in from reference TRBV7-9 and TRBJ2-2, reads DTGVSQNPRHKITKRGQNVTFRCDPISEHNRLYWYRQTLGQGPEFLTYFQNEAQLEKSRLLSDRFSAERPKGSFSTLEIQRTEQGDSAMYLCASSFRATSGSSGTGELFFGEGSRLTVL.